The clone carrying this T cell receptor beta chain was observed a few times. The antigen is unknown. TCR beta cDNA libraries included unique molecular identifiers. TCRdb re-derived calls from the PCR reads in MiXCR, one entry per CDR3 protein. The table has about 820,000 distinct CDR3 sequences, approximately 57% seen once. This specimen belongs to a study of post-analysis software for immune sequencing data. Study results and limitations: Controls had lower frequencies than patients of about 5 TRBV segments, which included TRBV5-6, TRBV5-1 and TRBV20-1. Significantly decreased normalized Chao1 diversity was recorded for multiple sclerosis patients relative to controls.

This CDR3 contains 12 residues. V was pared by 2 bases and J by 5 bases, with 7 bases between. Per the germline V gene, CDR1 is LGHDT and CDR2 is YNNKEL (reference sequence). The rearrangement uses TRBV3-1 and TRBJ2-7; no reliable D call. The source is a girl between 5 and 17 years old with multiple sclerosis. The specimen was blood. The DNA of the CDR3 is TGTGCCAGCAGCCAAAGCCGACACGAGCAGTACTTC. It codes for CASSQSRHEQYF.